The present TCR beta chain was sequenced within a study of blood T cell repertoires in COVID-19. Study context: Whether acute or convalescent, the COVID-19 samples came from the United States, Italy and Spain.

This table comes from immunoSEQ multiplex PCR, and its TCRdb copy is limited to in-frame clones, with some not included. The table has around 200,000 clones, roughly four fifths seen once. The sequence was collected from a woman between 45 and 65 years old with acute or convalescent COVID-19. Input material: peripheral blood.

Here the CDR3 DNA reads TGTGCCAGCAGTTCCCGGGACAGGGCAAATCAGCCCCAGCATTTT. This sequence encodes CASSSRDRANQPQHF. This rearrangement joins TRBV6-5 to TRBJ1-5; 9 bases map to TRBD1. The CDR3 runs 15 residues. J was trimmed by 4 bases and V by 4 bases; bases with no gene match: 5. Germline CDR1 and CDR2: MNHEY and SVGAGI.